These T cell receptor beta chains were read from a single sample in a study of blood T cell repertoires in COVID-19. Assay used: immunoSEQ multiplex PCR; TCRdb lists only in-frame clones, some missing. The sample includes some 45,000 clones, 88% of them seen just once. The specimen sequenced was peripheral blood. Source of these receptors: a human donor with active COVID-19. The donor label of this sample is uncertain. The CDR3 runs from the conserved cysteine through the conserved F or W. The order of the fields is J gene, D gene, V gene, clone size, CDR3 protein, CDR3 DNA. The D gene is left open where the match is weak. The size of a clone is reported for some rows only, either as once, few or many, or as a class for expanded clones.

TRBJ2-7 TRBD2 TRBV19 once CASSPGAGLASHYEQYF TGTGCCAGTAGTCCGGGTGCGGGACTAGCGTCACACTACGAGCAGTACTTC
TRBJ2-5 NA TRBV10-3 NA CAISRQIQETQYF TGTGCCATCAGTCGACAGATCCAAGAGACCCAGTACTTC
TRBJ2-1 TRBD2 TRBV11-1 NA CASTSTSGRYNEQFF TGTGCCAGCACCTCGACTAGCGGAAGGTACAATGAGCAGTTCTTC
TRBJ1-2 NA TRBV15 NA CATSTRTTGVGYTF TGTGCCACCAGCACAAGGACAACTGGTGTCGGCTACACCTTC
TRBJ1-1 NA TRBV30 NA CAWSWGGEAFF TGTGCCTGGAGCTGGGGAGGGGAAGCTTTCTTT
TRBJ1-5 NA TRBV7-8 NA CASSLGRAGSNQPQHF TGTGCCAGCAGCTTAGGTAGGGCAGGGTCAAATCAGCCCCAGCATTTT
TRBJ1-6 NA TRBV5-4 NA CASSLGHYNSPLHF TGTGCCAGCAGCTTGGGACACTATAATTCACCCCTCCACTTT
TRBJ2-1 TRBD2 TRBV29-1 NA CSVALAGAREQFF TGCAGCGTTGCACTAGCGGGGGCTCGTGAGCAGTTCTTC
TRBJ1-4 TRBD1 TRBV19 NA CASNRDRRTTNEKLFF TGTGCCAGTAATCGGGACAGGAGAACAACTAATGAAAAACTGTTTTTT
TRBJ2-5 TRBD2 TRBV7-2 NA CASSLDGLAVETQYF TGTGCCAGCAGCTTAGACGGACTAGCGGTAGAGACCCAGTACTTC
TRBJ2-1 TRBD1 TRBV7-9 NA CASRYQGALPLPAYNEQFF TGTGCCAGCAGGTATCAGGGGGCCCTACCCCTTCCCGCCTACAATGAGCAGTTCTTC
TRBJ1-2 NA TRBV19 NA CASSIDPARGRYTF TGTGCCAGTAGTATAGATCCGGCGCGGGGACGCTACACCTTC
TRBJ2-7 NA TRBV2 few CANSQVWDTSYEQYF TGTGCCAACTCGCAGGTGTGGGACACTTCCTACGAGCAGTACTTC
TRBJ2-1 NA TRBV6-5 NA CASGAGNSYNEQFF TGTGCCAGTGGGGCGGGGAACTCCTACAATGAGCAGTTCTTC
TRBJ2-3 TRBD1 TRBV5-6 NA CASSPTGQGADTQYF TGTGCCAGCAGCCCTACAGGACAGGGAGCAGATACGCAGTATTTT
TRBJ2-1 TRBD1 TRBV6-5 NA CASSGQEVSYNEQFF TGTGCCAGCAGCGGACAGGAGGTCTCCTACAATGAGCAGTTCTTC
TRBJ1-2 NA TRBV5-3 NA CARSDCRGYRDYGYTF TGTGCCAGAAGTGATTGTCGGGGCTACAGGGATTATGGCTACACCTTC
TRBJ2-3 TRBD2 TRBV28 NA CASNSAGGGDTQYF TGTGCCAGCAACAGCGCGGGAGGTGGAGATACGCAGTATTTT
TRBJ1-2 NA TRBV27 NA CASTIRGGFHGYTF TGTGCCAGCACCATAAGGGGGGGGTTTCATGGCTACACCTTC
TRBJ1-1 NA TRBV2 few CASSKQPNTEAFF TGTGCCAGCAGTAAACAGCCGAACACTGAAGCTTTCTTT
TRBJ2-1 NA TRBV5-1 NA CASSLVTAENNEQFF TGCGCCAGCAGCCTCGTGACCGCGGAGAACAATGAGCAGTTCTTC
TRBJ1-3 NA TRBV7-2 NA CASSLSTPGNTIYF TGTGCCAGCAGCTTGAGCACCCCTGGAAACACCATATATTTT
TRBJ2-7 TRBD1 TRBV11-2 NA CASSLAGGQTYEQYF TGTGCCAGCAGCTTAGCAGGGGGTCAAACCTACGAGCAGTACTTC
TRBJ2-2 NA TRBV12-3/TRBV12-4 NA CASSREGELFF TGTGCCAGCAGCCGAGAAGGGGAGCTGTTTTTT
TRBJ1-1 TRBD1 TRBV29-1 NA CSVFRQGRNTEAFF TGCAGCGTTTTCCGACAGGGACGGAACACTGAAGCTTTCTTT
TRBJ2-3 TRBD1 TRBV24-1 NA CATSDFRQGSDTQYF TGTGCCACCAGTGATTTCCGACAGGGGTCAGATACGCAGTATTTT
TRBJ2-7 NA TRBV5-4 NA CASSFGGFEQYF TGTGCCAGCAGCTTTGGAGGGTTCGAGCAGTACTTC
TRBJ1-5 NA TRBV4-2 NA CASSHPTPGGLDSQPQHF TGTGCCAGCAGCCATCCCACCCCGGGGGGCCTAGATAGTCAGCCCCAGCATTTT
TRBJ2-7 TRBD2 TRBV28 few CASSSGLLAVTDYEQYF TGTGCCAGCAGTTCGGGCCTACTAGCGGTCACCGACTACGAGCAGTACTTC
TRBJ1-6 TRBD1 TRBV5-1 once CASSPRGSEGQGLLHF TGCGCCAGCAGCCCGCGAGGATCCGAGGGACAGGGCTTACTCCACTTT
TRBJ2-7 TRBD2 TRBV15 once CATSTSTSGITEQYF TGTGCCACCAGCACTTCGACTAGCGGGATCACCGAGCAGTACTTC
TRBJ2-7 NA TRBV13 NA CASSLGYRSYEQYF TGTGCCAGCAGCCTAGGATATAGATCCTACGAGCAGTACTTC
TRBJ1-6 NA TRBV30 once CAWTVGLFASPLHF TGTGCCTGGACCGTGGGGCTCTTCGCGTCACCCCTCCACTTT
TRBJ2-3 TRBD1 TRBV6-6 NA CASSDRGFSTDTQYF TGTGCCAGCAGTGACAGGGGGTTCAGCACAGATACGCAGTATTTT
TRBJ2-1 TRBD2 TRBV2 NA CATKREGRKGGEQFF TGTGCCACCAAGAGAGAGGGGCGGAAGGGAGGGGAGCAGTTCTTC
TRBJ2-6 TRBD1 TRBV4-2 NA CASSLKDRDVDNVLTF TGTGCCAGCAGCCTAAAAGACAGGGACGTGGACAACGTCCTGACTTTC
TRBJ2-1 TRBD1 TRBV5-1 NA CASMTGTGHNEQFF TGCGCCAGCATGACCGGGACAGGTCACAATGAGCAGTTCTTC
TRBJ2-1 TRBD2 TRBV29-1 NA CSVAGAGGPGEQFF TGCAGCGTTGCCGGAGCGGGAGGGCCTGGTGAGCAGTTCTTC
TRBJ1-1 NA TRBV6-5 NA CASSYFGADTEAFF TGTGCCAGCAGTTACTTTGGTGCGGACACTGAAGCTTTCTTT
TRBJ2-1 TRBD1 TRBV28 NA CASTLLPGRDRTYNEQFF TGTGCCAGCACATTACTACCGGGTCGGGACAGAACTTACAATGAGCAGTTCTTC
TRBJ2-7 NA TRBV24-1 few CATSVSGTRQYF TGTGCCACCAGTGTCTCCGGGACACGGCAGTACTTC
TRBJ2-3 TRBD2 TRBV2 NA CASGLAGGRTDTQYF TGTGCCAGCGGCCTAGCGGGAGGTCGCACAGATACGCAGTATTTT
TRBJ2-7 TRBD2 TRBV7-2 once CASSLDSAGGNEQYF TGTGCCAGCAGCTTAGACTCAGCGGGAGGGAACGAGCAGTACTTC
TRBJ1-5 TRBD1 TRBV4-1 NA CASSQDAGQGEAFLRPQHF TGCGCCAGCAGCCAAGATGCGGGACAGGGGGAGGCCTTCCTTCGGCCCCAGCATTTT
TRBJ2-7 NA TRBV3-1/TRBV3-2 NA CASSPGVGDEQYF TGTGCCAGCAGCCCGGGGGTCGGGGACGAGCAGTACTTC
TRBJ2-3 TRBD1 TRBV6-5 NA CASSKTGASTDTQYF TGTGCCAGCAGTAAGACAGGGGCTAGCACAGATACGCAGTATTTT
TRBJ2-5 NA TRBV6-2/TRBV6-3 NA CASSYPETQYF TGTGCCAGCAGTTACCCGGAGACCCAGTACTTC
TRBJ2-3 NA TRBV5-1 once CASSFGRPRDTQYF TGCGCCAGCAGCTTCGGCAGGCCCCGAGATACGCAGTATTTT
TRBJ1-2 NA TRBV12-3/TRBV12-4 NA CASSQERGGFTF TGTGCCAGCAGTCAAGAGCGCGGGGGGTTCACCTTC
TRBJ2-2 TRBD2 TRBV24-1 NA CATSRGLAGYTGELFF TGTGCCACCAGCCGGGGACTAGCGGGTTACACCGGGGAGCTGTTTTTT
TRBJ2-3 NA TRBV2 NA CASSPLDTQYF TGTGCCAGCAGTCCCCTAGATACGCAGTATTTT
TRBJ1-1 TRBD1 TRBV9 NA CASSPRDRNTEAFF TGTGCCAGCAGCCCCCGGGACAGAAACACTGAAGCTTTCTTT
TRBJ2-2 NA TRBV29-1 NA CSVGGDFSTGELFF TGCAGCGTTGGGGGGGACTTTTCAACCGGGGAGCTGTTTTTT
TRBJ2-7 TRBD1 TRBV19 NA CASSETGSSYEQYF TGTGCCAGTAGCGAGACAGGGAGCTCCTACGAGCAGTACTTC
TRBJ1-1 TRBD1 TRBV6-5 NA CASTERGGLGTEAFF TGTGCCAGCACCGAAAGAGGGGGCCTGGGGACTGAAGCTTTCTTT
TRBJ1-1 TRBD1 TRBV2 once CASTPSQGSTEAFF TGTGCCAGCACCCCGTCACAGGGGAGCACTGAAGCTTTCTTT
TRBJ2-7 TRBD2 TRBV5-1 few CASSPSTSGNSYEQYF TGCGCCAGCAGCCCGTCGACTAGCGGTAACTCCTACGAGCAGTACTTC
TRBJ1-2 NA TRBV7-9 NA CASSLAGSEANYGYTF TGTGCCAGCAGCTTAGCCGGTAGTGAGGCTAACTATGGCTACACCTTC
TRBJ1-5 NA TRBV27 NA CASSFSYTSNQPQHF TGTGCCAGCAGTTTTTCGTACACTAGCAATCAGCCCCAGCATTTT
TRBJ2-1 TRBD2 TRBV5-1 NA CASSLGAGLGYNEQFF TGCGCCAGCAGCTTGGGGGCGGGACTAGGCTACAATGAGCAGTTCTTC